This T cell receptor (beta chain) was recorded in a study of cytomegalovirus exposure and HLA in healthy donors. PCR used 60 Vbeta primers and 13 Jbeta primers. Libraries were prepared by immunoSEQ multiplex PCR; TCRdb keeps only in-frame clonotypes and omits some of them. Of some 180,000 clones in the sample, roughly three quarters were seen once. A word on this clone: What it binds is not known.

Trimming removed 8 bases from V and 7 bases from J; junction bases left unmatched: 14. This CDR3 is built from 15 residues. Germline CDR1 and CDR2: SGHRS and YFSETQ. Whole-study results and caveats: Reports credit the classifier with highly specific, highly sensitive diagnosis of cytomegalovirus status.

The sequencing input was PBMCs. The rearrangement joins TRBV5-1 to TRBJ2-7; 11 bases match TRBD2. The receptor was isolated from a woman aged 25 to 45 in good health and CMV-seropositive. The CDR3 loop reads CASRGLAGGPGEQYF. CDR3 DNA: TGCGCCAGTCGGGGGTTAGCGGGGGGGCCGGGAGAGCAGTACTTC.